This TCR beta chain was sequenced in a study of shared clonotypes between healthy human individuals. Study-level points and caveats: Clonotypes which were not shared had lower generation probabilities than clonotypes that all four donors shared. Clonotype sharing among donors, it was expected, would be affected by sequencing depth.

Deep-level assay runs were performed. TCRdb's table, derived via immunoSEQ multiplex PCR, lists solely in-frame clones and lacks some. The table includes about 2 million clones, about 95% detected once. In the case of this clone: As yet, its antigen is unknown.

CDR3 size: 15 residues. Germline assignment: CDR1 SGDLS and CDR2 YYNGEE. Trimming shortened V by 0 bases and J by 4 bases, and 11 bases separated the two germline ends. Naive CD8 isolation took CD45RO-negative cells positively selected for CCR7 and excluded terminally differentiated effector memory CD45RA+ cells. This sequence joins TRBV9 and TRBJ2-1, with unresolved D. The source material was naive CD8+ T cells sorted from blood. This TCR was recovered from a man between 18 and 35 years old in good health. The CDR3 spells CASSVEQLGYNEQFF. Written as DNA, the CDR3 is TGTGCCAGCAGCGTAGAACAGTTAGGGTACAATGAGCAGTTCTTC.